One and the same sample provided the 21 T cell receptor beta chains below, sequenced in a study of vaccination and CD4 T cells after COVID-19. Cultured CD4+ T cell DNA was sequenced using the Oncomine TCR Beta short-read assay. TCRdb re-called the PCR reads with MiXCR, one entry per CDR3 protein. This repertoire shows approximately 18,000 distinct CDR3 sequences, approximately 50% found once; its top ten account for over 8.5%. Treatment of the sample: roughly ten-day PBMC culture with coronavirus spike peptide pools or control peptides (ViraFEST assay). These receptors lack a known antigen. The sequenced sample was CD4+ T cells from blood, cultured in vitro. These TCRs come from a human donor who had recovered from COVID-19.

Relative to its sample, this clonotype is large (0.1 to 1%). J is TRBJ2-2 and V is TRBV11-2; TRBD2 matches at 7 bases. The CDR3 loop spans 17 amino acids. The germline V gene encodes CDR1 SGHAT and CDR2 FQNNGV. V gave up 6 bases and J gave up 5 bases; unmatched junction bases: 15. The CDR3 sequence: CASRPVGGREYTGELFF. The CDR3 nucleotides are TGTGCCAGCAGGCCAGTCGGGGGGAGGGAGTATACCGGGGAGCTGTTTTTT.

The chain is built from TRBV19 and TRBJ2-3; TRBD2 matches 8 bases. This CDR3 is built from 14 residues. Germline V gives CDR1 LNHDA, CDR2 SQIVND (reference sequence). Trimming at V came to 5 bases and at J to 4 bases, leaving 5 bases not matched to a gene. CDR3 sequence (DNA): TGTGCCAGTAGTGTGACTAGCGCCTCAGATACGCAGTATTTT. This sequence encodes CASSVTSASDTQYF.

The chain carries TRBV4-1 and TRBJ1-4; D perhaps matches TRBD1 (5 bases). The CDR3 spans 14 residues. Germline V lookup: CDR1 MGHRA, CDR2 YSYEKL. V gave up 1 base and J gave up 4 bases, with 7 bases separating them. CDR3 sequence (DNA): TGCGCCAGCAGCCAAGGACAGCTTAATGAAAAACTGTTTTTT. It yields the protein CASSQGQLNEKLFF.

The rearrangement links TRBV4-1 to TRBJ1-2; TRBD1 might be the D (5 bases). CDR1 is MGHRA and CDR2 is YSYEKL in the germline V gene. CDR3 length: 14 residues. Trimming stripped 0 bases from V and 6 bases from J, with 11 bases between. Here the CDR3 reads CASSQETGPHGYTF. The DNA for the CDR3 is TGCGCCAGCAGCCAAGAAACAGGCCCCCATGGCTACACCTTC.

DNA of the CDR3: TGCAGTGCTACGCAGGGGACGACCTCGCGGAGAGCTTTCTTT. It encodes CSATQGTTSRRAFF. V is TRBV20-1 and J is TRBJ1-1; D possibly corresponds to TRBD1 (6 bases). In germline, CDR1 is DFQATT, CDR2 SNEGSKA (reference sequence). This CDR3 has 14 residues. Trimming left V 4 bases short and J 10 bases short, with 22 bases between.

The chain carries TRBV10-2 and TRBJ2-3, with unresolved D. V lost 2 bases, J lost 14 bases, and 14 bases lay in between. The CDR3 is 12 residues long. The germline CDR1 and CDR2 sequences are WSHSY and SAAADI. The CDR3 bases are TGCGCCAGCAGTGAGCGGCGGAACCTACCGTATTTT. Translating it yields CASSERRNLPYF.

This clonotype has more than one count but fewer than ten. J is TRBJ1-5 and V is TRBV9, with D unclear. The CDR3 loop spans 15 amino acids. V lost 4 bases and J 5 bases, leaving 16 bases between the germline ends. CDR1 and CDR2 (germline): SGDLS, YYNGEE. As DNA, the CDR3 is TGTGCCAGCAGCCCCCTTGGAGGGTATGATCAGCCCCAGCATTTT. As protein: CASSPLGGYDQPQHF.

The CDR3, as DNA: TGTGCCAGTAGTATTGCGGGTAGCGGGGGGGACTACCAAGAGACCCAGTACTTC. Encoded protein: CASSIAGSGGDYQETQYF. This chain connects TRBV19 to TRBJ2-5; 11 positions agree with TRBD2. Germline values: CDR1 LNHDA, CDR2 SQIVND (reference sequence). Trimming at V came to 3 bases and at J to 0 bases, leaving 9 bases not matched to a gene. CDR3 length: 18 amino acids.

This chain connects TRBV6-1 to TRBJ2-7, with 7 bases lining up with TRBD2. V gave up 3 bases and J gave up 1 base; unmatched junction bases: 6. Per germline, CDR1 MNHNS and CDR2 SASEGT. The CDR3 consists of 15 residues. DNA for the CDR3: TGTGCCAGCAGTGAGGTCCTAGCGGCTTCCTACGAGCAGTACTTC. Residues: CASSEVLAASYEQYF.

V usage is TRBV6-5 and J usage is TRBJ1-2; TRBD1 aligns across 7 bases. The CDR3 extends over 14 amino acids. With 1 base clipped from V and 6 bases from J, the junction kept 5 bases outside the gene matches. Per germline, CDR1 MNHEY and CDR2 SVGAGI. The CDR3 nucleotides read TGTGCCAGCAGTTACTTCGACAGGGTTGATGGCTACACCTTC. The encoded protein is CASSYFDRVDGYTF.

J is TRBJ1-2 and V is TRBV25-1, with D hard to call. The V end lost 5 bases, the J end lost 4 bases, and 5 bases lay between the germline ends. The CDR3 extends over 11 amino acids. Germline V gene lookup returns CDR1 MGHDK and CDR2 SYGVNS. DNA for the CDR3: TGTGCCAGCAGTATGGCCTATGGCTACACCTTC. Protein sequence: CASSMAYGYTF.

The gene calls are TRBV10-2 and TRBJ2-5; 11 bases align to TRBD1. Trimming at V came to 6 bases and at J to 2 bases, leaving 5 bases not matched to a gene. The CDR3 loop spans 15 amino acids. CDR1 is WSHSY and CDR2 is SAAADI in the germline V gene. DNA of the CDR3: TGCGCCAGCAGCAACCGGGACAGGGGGCAAGAGACCCAGTACTTC. Residues: CASSNRDRGQETQYF.

This clonotype was seen a handful of times. The rearrangement uses TRBV20-1 and TRBJ1-1; D is ambiguous. From germline, CDR1 is DFQATT and CDR2 SNEGSKA (reference sequence). Deletions cut 2 bases from V and 1 base from J, with 8 bases between. This CDR3 is built from 13 residues. The CDR3 loop reads CSARSQTNTEAFF. In DNA form, the CDR3 reads TGCAGTGCTAGAAGTCAGACGAACACTGAAGCTTTCTTT.

The chain recombines TRBV10-2 with TRBJ1-6, with 7 bases fitting TRBD1. This CDR3 is built from 16 residues. The germline V gene has CDR1 WSHSY and CDR2 SAAADI. Germline trimming cut 4 bases from V and 0 bases from J; bases unmatched to any gene: 3. The CDR3 loop is CASSAQGSSYNSPLHF. In nucleotides, the CDR3 is TGCGCCAGCAGTGCACAGGGGAGCTCCTATAATTCACCCCTCCACTTT.

This clonotype was counted once. The chain links TRBV19 to TRBJ2-7; D call uncertain. CDR3 length: 12 residues. Germline V gene data show CDR1 as LNHDA and CDR2 as SQIVND (reference sequence). The V gene lost 8 bases and the J gene lost 2 bases, with 10 bases spanning the gap. CDR3 protein: CASRSDTYEQYF. As DNA, the CDR3 is TGTGCCAGTCGAAGCGATACCTACGAGCAGTACTTC.

The J gene is TRBJ1-1, the V gene TRBV6-5, with D perhaps TRBD1 (6 bases). The CDR3 has 15 amino acids. Trimming left V 4 bases short and J 1 base short, with 13 bases between. Germline values: CDR1 MNHEY, CDR2 SVGAGI. This chain's CDR3 is CASSWRDIWNTEAFF. The CDR3 region has the DNA TGTGCCAGCAGTTGGCGGGACATCTGGAACACTGAAGCTTTCTTT.

The chain is built from TRBV20-1 and TRBJ1-1; D uncertain. Germline-derived CDR1 and CDR2 are DFQATT and SNEGSKA (reference sequence). This CDR3 comprises 14 residues. The ends were cut back, 0 bases at V and 2 bases at J, with 10 bases in the middle. CDR3 DNA: TGCAGTGCTAGAGAGTGGGCAGGAAACACTGAAGCTTTCTTT. This codes for CSAREWAGNTEAFF.

The DNA of the CDR3 is TGTGCCTGGAGTGTACGGCCGCAAGAGACCCAGTACTTC. The encoded protein is CAWSVRPQETQYF. V is TRBV30 and J is TRBJ2-5, with D hard to call. The V and J ends lost 0 bases and 2 bases respectively, with 7 bases between them. The CDR3 is 13 residues long. Per the germline V gene, CDR1 is GTSNPN and CDR2 is SVGIG (reference sequence). Using reference TRBV30 and TRBJ2-5 for the parts outside the CDR3, the full variable domain is SQTIHQWPATLVQPVGSPLSLECTVEGTSNPNLYWYRQAAGRGLQLLFYSVGIGQISSEVPQNLSASRPQDRQFILSSKKLLLSDSGFYLCAWSVRPQETQYFGPGTRLLVL.

The rearrangement uses TRBV7-2 and TRBJ1-1; D not resolved. CDR3 length: 15 amino acids. Per germline, CDR1 SGHTA and CDR2 FQGNSA. With 1 base removed from V and 3 bases from J, the gap between germline ends came to 12 bases. The CDR3 reads CASSLGAPPDTEAFF. The CDR3 coding sequence is TGTGCCAGCAGCTTAGGGGCCCCACCAGACACTGAAGCTTTCTTT.

This clonotype was observed a few times. Written as DNA, the CDR3 is TGTGCCAGCAGTTTAGGTCAGCCCCAGCATTTT. It encodes CASSLGQPQHF. The genes are TRBV28 and TRBJ1-5; D call uncertain. Trimming removed 2 bases at V and 6 bases at J, with 2 bases between. Per the germline V gene, CDR1 is MDHEN and CDR2 is SYDVKM. CDR3 length: 11 amino acids.

Points on this clonotype: No DNA is shown, since the ends of the CDR3 on it are uncertain; the CDR3 is the one TCRdb lists. The rearrangement links TRBV7-3 to TRBJ1-1. Germline CDR1 SGHTA, CDR2 FQGTGA. Counting both end residues, the CDR3 totals 22 amino acids. The CDR3 sequence is CASTNQTSMYLCASSFIAGAFF.